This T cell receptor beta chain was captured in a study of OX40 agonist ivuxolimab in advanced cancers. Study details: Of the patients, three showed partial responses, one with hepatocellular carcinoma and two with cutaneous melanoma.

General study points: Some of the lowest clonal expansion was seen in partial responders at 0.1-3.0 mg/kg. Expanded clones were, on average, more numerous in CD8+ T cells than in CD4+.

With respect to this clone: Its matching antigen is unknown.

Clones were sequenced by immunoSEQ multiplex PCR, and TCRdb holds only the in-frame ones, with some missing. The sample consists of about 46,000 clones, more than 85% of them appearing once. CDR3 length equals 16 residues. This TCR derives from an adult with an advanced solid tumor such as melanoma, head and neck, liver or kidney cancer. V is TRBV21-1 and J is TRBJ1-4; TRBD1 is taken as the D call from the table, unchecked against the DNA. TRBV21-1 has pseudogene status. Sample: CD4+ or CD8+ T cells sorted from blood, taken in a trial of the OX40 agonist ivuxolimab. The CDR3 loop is CASSNYGQGGSEKLFF. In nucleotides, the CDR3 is TGTGCCAGCAGCAATTACGGACAGGGCGGGTCTGAAAAACTGTTTTTT.